This T cell receptor beta chain originates from a study of identical twins. A remark on this clonotype: The target antigen is unknown.

Broader study findings: Clonotypes of the beta chain that were abundant in cord blood carried fewer insertions (memory repertoires showed none). Where out-of-frame alpha sequences were twin-shared, they showed excess low generation probability. Donors were not followed over many years; analysis was cross-sectional.

The CDR3 is 15 amino acids. Trimming took 6 bases from V and 3 from J, leaving 15 bases between them. Germline-derived CDR1 and CDR2 are MNHEY and SVGAGI. TCRdb independently ran MiXCR on the 5' RACE reads; one entry per CDR3 protein. The table records roughly 1,500,000 distinct CDR3 sequences, about 32% of them present only once. V usage is TRBV6-5 and J usage is TRBJ2-1, with D possibly TRBD2 on 5 matching bases. The sequenced sample was cord blood. The source of this sequence is a newborn girl in good health. Here the CDR3 reads CASRMSYRDYNEQFF. DNA of the CDR3: TGTGCCAGCAGGATGTCCTACCGGGACTACAATGAGCAGTTCTTC.